Shown below are 11 T cell receptor beta chains from a single sample sequenced in a study of response to subunit inactivated influenza vaccine. TCRdb reprocessed the RT-PCR reads with MiXCR, giving one entry per CDR3 protein. The sample holds 550,000 to 800,000 distinct CDR3 sequences, around 14% seen once. The sample here was PBMCs from blood, taken 11 to 12 days after vaccination. The receptors shown here come from a man aged 45-60 years who received an inactivated influenza vaccine.

The chain has TRBV5-1 and TRBJ1-2; D is unclear. CDR3 length equals 13 residues. The V end lost 0 bases, the J end lost 6 bases, and 9 bases lay between the germline ends. Germline V gene data show CDR1 as SGHRS and CDR2 as YFSETQ. The CDR3 sequence: CASSLGVPDGYTF. CDR3 bases: TGCGCCAGCAGCTTGGGGGTACCGGATGGCTACACCTTC. The entire variable domain, with the rest obtained from reference TRBV5-1 and TRBJ1-2, is as follows: KAGVTQTPRYLIKTRGQQVTLSCSPISGHRSVSWYQQTPGQGLQFLFEYFSETQRNKGNFPGRFSGRQFSNSRSEMNVSTLELGDSALYLCASSLGVPDGYTFGSGTRLTVV.

The V call is TRBV6-2 or TRBV6-3, the J call TRBJ2-4; D is uncertain. V lost 0 bases to trimming and J lost 3 bases, with 3 bases between them. The CDR3 is 13 amino acids. CDR1 and CDR2 from the germline V gene are MNHEY and SVGEGT. The CDR3 coding sequence is TGTGCCAGCAGTTACTCCAGCAAAAACATTCAGTACTTC. It encodes CASSYSSKNIQYF.

This chain connects TRBV10-2 to TRBJ2-3, with 10 bases identical to TRBD2. Germline CDR1 and CDR2: WSHSY and SAAADI. V trimming: 6 bases; J trimming: 5 bases; junction bases outside the gene matches: 5. The CDR3 sequence is 14 residues long. CDR3 in DNA: TGCGCCAGCAGAAGCGGGGGGGCCGGAGATACGCAGTATTTT. It specifies CASRSGGAGDTQYF.

This clonotype was seen a handful of times. The rearrangement joins TRBV29-1 to TRBJ2-3; tentatively, D is TRBD1 (6 bases). The V gene's germline CDR1 is SQVTM and CDR2 ANQGSEA. The CDR3 consists of 13 residues. The ends were cut back, 3 bases at V and 1 base at J, with 8 bases in the middle. The CDR3 DNA reads TGCAGCGTTGACCCAGGGGGCACAGATACGCAGTATTTT. Residues: CSVDPGGTDTQYF.

This clonotype was seen repeatedly, ten times or more. The chain uses TRBV7-2 and TRBJ1-5; a possible D gene is TRBD1 (5 bases). In germline, CDR1 is SGHTA, CDR2 FQGNSA. The V and J ends lost 5 bases and 7 bases respectively, with 12 bases between them. The CDR3 has 13 amino acids. CDR3 residues: CASSPVGVQPQHF. The CDR3, as DNA: TGTGCCAGCAGCCCTGTAGGGGTACAGCCCCAGCATTTT.

The rearrangement uses TRBV4-2 and TRBJ2-2, with D perhaps given as TRBD1 or TRBD2 (5 bases each). Trimming stripped 5 bases from V and 6 bases from J, with 19 bases between. Germline-derived CDR1 and CDR2 are LGHNA and YNFKEQ. The CDR3 has 16 residues. CDR3 loop: CASSLGTGTSPGELFF. Here the CDR3 DNA reads TGTGCCAGCAGCTTAGGGACCGGGACGTCGCCCGGGGAGCTGTTTTTT.

The J gene is TRBJ2-1, the V gene TRBV10-3; D gene uncertain. The germline V gene encodes CDR1 ENHRY and CDR2 SYGVKD. The germline V and J ends were trimmed by 0 bases and 5 bases, with 14 bases remaining between them. This CDR3 has 16 residues. This chain's CDR3 is CAISESWSQSNNEQFF. The CDR3 nucleotides read TGTGCCATCAGTGAGTCGTGGTCACAAAGCAACAATGAGCAGTTCTTC.

This clonotype was observed at least ten times. V gene TRBV29-1 combines with J gene TRBJ2-7; D is uncertain. Trimming pared 3 bases from V and 2 bases from J, leaving 11 bases between. The germline V gene has CDR1 SQVTM and CDR2 ANQGSEA. This CDR3 region has 13 residues. The CDR3 region is CSVEDGSTYEQYF. DNA of the CDR3: TGCAGCGTTGAGGACGGTAGTACCTACGAGCAGTACTTC.

This clonotype was found a few times. The CDR3 DNA follows: TGTGCCAGCAGCAGTATTAGAACGCCCTACAATGAGCAGTTCTTC. This codes for CASSSIRTPYNEQFF. V usage is TRBV7-8 and J usage is TRBJ2-1, with D uncertain. CDR3 size: 15 residues. From germline, CDR1 is SGHVS and CDR2 FQNEAQ. V was shortened by 5 bases and J by 2 bases, with 13 bases between the two germline ends.

The chain has TRBV20-1 and TRBJ1-5; TRBD1 aligns across 7 bases. The CDR3 is made up of 14 amino acids. Germline trimming cut 4 bases from V and 4 bases from J; bases unmatched to any gene: 7. CDR1 and CDR2 from the germline V gene are DFQATT and SNEGSKA (reference sequence). CDR3 DNA sequence: TGCAGTGCTACGTCGCAGGGGGGGAATCAGCCCCAGCATTTT. It encodes CSATSQGGNQPQHF.

There are a few counts of this clonotype. V is TRBV24-1 and J is TRBJ1-5; no clear D. This CDR3 has 12 amino acids. Germline V CDR1 and CDR2: KGHDR, SFDVKD. Trimming shortened V by 3 bases and J by 3 bases, and 2 bases separated the two germline ends. CDR3 amino acids: CATSDANQPQHF. In DNA, the CDR3 is TGTGCCACCAGTGATGCCAATCAGCCCCAGCATTTT.